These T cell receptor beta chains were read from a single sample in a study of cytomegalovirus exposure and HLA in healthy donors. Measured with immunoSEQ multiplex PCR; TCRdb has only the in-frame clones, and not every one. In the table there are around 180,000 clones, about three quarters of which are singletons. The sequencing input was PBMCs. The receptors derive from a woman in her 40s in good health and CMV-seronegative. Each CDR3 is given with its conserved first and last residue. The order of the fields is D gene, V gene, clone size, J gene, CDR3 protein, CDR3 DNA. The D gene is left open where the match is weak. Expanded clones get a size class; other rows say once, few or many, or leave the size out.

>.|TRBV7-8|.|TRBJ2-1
CASSLQGSSYNEQFF
TGTGCCAGCAGCTTACAGGGGAGCTCCTACAATGAGCAGTTCTTC
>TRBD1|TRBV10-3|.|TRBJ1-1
CAIAGQGRTEAFF
TGTGCCATAGCGGGACAGGGCCGTACTGAAGCTTTCTTT
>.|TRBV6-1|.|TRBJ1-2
CASSPGVINYGYTF
TGTGCCAGCAGCCCAGGGGTTATTAACTATGGCTACACCTTC
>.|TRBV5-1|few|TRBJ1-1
CASSEAGRHTEAFF
TGCGCCAGCAGCGAGGCGGGGAGGCACACTGAAGCTTTCTTT
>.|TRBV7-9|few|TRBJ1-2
CASSLGGRVAHYGYTF
TGTGCCAGCAGCTTAGGCGGCAGGGTGGCTCACTATGGCTACACCTTC
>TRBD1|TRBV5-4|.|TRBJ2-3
CASSTGQGVTDTQYF
TGTGCCAGCAGCACGGGACAGGGGGTCACAGATACGCAGTATTTT
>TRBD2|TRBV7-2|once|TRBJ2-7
CASSSAGTSGRAGQYF
TGTGCCAGCAGCTCCGCCGGGACTAGCGGGAGGGCCGGGCAGTACTTC
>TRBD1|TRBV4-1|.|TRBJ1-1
CASSQEGQGGTEAFF
TGCGCCAGCAGCCAAGAGGGACAGGGTGGCACTGAAGCTTTCTTT
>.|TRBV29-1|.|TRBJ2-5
CSGGPQSWETQYF
TGCAGCGGTGGCCCTCAATCATGGGAGACCCAGTACTTC
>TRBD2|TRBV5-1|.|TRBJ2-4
CASSFPGGANIQYF
TGCGCCAGCAGCTTTCCCGGGGGGGCGAACATTCAGTACTTC
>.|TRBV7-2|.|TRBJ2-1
CASSSVPPNEQFF
TGTGCCAGCAGCTCGGTACCCCCCAATGAGCAGTTCTTC
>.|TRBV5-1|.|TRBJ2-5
CASRAGLQWSGTQYF
TGCGCCAGCAGGGCGGGACTCCAGTGGTCGGGGACCCAGTACTTC
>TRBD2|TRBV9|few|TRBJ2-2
CASSLAGASGTGELFF
TGTGCCAGCAGCCTGGCAGGGGCTAGCGGGACCGGGGAGCTGTTTTTT
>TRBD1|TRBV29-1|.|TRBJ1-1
CSAGQGVSEAFF
TGCAGCGCCGGACAGGGGGTATCTGAAGCTTTCTTT
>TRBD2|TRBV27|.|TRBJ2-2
CASSLSGTSRLFF
TGTGCCAGCAGTTTATCGGGGACTAGCCGTCTGTTTTTT
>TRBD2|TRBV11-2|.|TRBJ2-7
CASSLTSGRSPILYEQYF
TGTGCCAGCAGCTTAACTAGCGGGAGGTCCCCCATCCTTTACGAGCAGTACTTC
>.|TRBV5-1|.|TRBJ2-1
CASRPPSKDEQFF
TGCGCCAGCCGTCCCCCTAGCAAGGATGAGCAGTTCTTC
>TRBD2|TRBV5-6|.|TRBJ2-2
CASSTLAGVSGELFF
TGTGCCAGCAGCACCCTAGCGGGAGTATCTGGGGAGCTGTTTTTT
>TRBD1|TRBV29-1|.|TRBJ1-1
CSGGQGITEAFF
TGCAGCGGGGGACAGGGGATCACTGAAGCTTTCTTT
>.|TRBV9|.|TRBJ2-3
CASRRGQTAEGTDTQYF
TGTGCCAGCAGAAGGGGCCAAACGGCCGAGGGCACAGATACGCAGTATTTT
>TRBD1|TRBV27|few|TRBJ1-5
CASSRDRGNQPQHF
TGTGCCAGCAGCAGGGACAGGGGCAATCAGCCCCAGCATTTT
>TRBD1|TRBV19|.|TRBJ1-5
CASSPTGENQPQHF
TGTGCCAGTAGCCCCACAGGGGAAAATCAGCCCCAGCATTTT
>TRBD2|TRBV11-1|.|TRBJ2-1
CASSFDGGSYNEQFF
TGTGCCAGCAGCTTTGACGGCGGGAGTTACAATGAGCAGTTCTTC
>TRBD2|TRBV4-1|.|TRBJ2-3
CASSLSGYLTDTQYF
TGCGCCAGCAGCCTTAGCGGGTATCTCACAGATACGCAGTATTTT
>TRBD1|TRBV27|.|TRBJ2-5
CASSFSGGSETQYF
TGTGCCAGCAGTTTTTCAGGGGGATCCGAGACCCAGTACTTC
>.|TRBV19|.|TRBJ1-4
CASSERTENEKLFF
TGTGCCAGTAGTGAGAGGACAGAAAATGAAAAACTGTTTTTT
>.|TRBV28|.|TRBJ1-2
CASSLTGTYGYTF
TGTGCCAGCAGTTTAACGGGAACCTATGGCTACACCTTC
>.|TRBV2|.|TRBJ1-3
CASSAGGNTIYF
TGTGCCAGCAGTGCGGGTGGAAACACCATATATTTT
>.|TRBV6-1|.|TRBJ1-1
CASSEAGVRAFF
TGTGCCAGCAGTGAAGCGGGCGTACGCGCTTTCTTT
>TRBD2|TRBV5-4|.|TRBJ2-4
CASSLSSGVAKNIQYF
TGTGCCAGCAGCTTGTCCAGCGGGGTAGCCAAAAACATTCAGTACTTC
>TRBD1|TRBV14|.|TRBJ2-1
CASSQDRDRALNNEQFF
TGTGCCAGCAGCCAAGATCGGGACAGGGCTTTGAACAATGAGCAGTTCTTC
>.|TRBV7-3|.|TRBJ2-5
CASSLGRQETQYF
TGTGCCAGCAGCTTGGGCAGACAAGAGACCCAGTACTTC
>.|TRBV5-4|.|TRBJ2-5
CASSLGSLRNQETQYF
TGTGCCAGCAGCTTGGGGAGCTTGAGGAATCAAGAGACCCAGTACTTC
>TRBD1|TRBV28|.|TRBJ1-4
CASSQGTDYEKLFF
TGTGCCAGCAGCCAAGGGACAGATTATGAAAAACTGTTTTTT
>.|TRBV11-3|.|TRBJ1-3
CASSSQGRYGNTIYF
TGTGCCAGCAGCAGCCAGGGCCGGTATGGAAACACCATATATTTT
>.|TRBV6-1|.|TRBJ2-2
CASSDNRVGELFF
TGTGCCAGCAGTGACAACAGGGTCGGGGAGCTGTTTTTT
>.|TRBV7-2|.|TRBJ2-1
CASSSQGNLKFF
TGTGCCAGCAGCTCCCAGGGGAATTTGAAGTTCTTC
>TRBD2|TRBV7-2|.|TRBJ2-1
CASSPAGYNEQFF
TGTGCCAGCAGCCCAGCGGGATACAATGAGCAGTTCTTC
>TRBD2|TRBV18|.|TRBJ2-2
CASSPGRATGELFF
TGTGCCAGCTCACCGGGGAGGGCCACCGGGGAGCTGTTTTTT
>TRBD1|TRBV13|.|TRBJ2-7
CASSLEAGTGRYEQYF
TGTGCCAGCAGCTTAGAGGCAGGGACAGGGAGGTACGAGCAGTACTTC